This is a list of T cell receptor beta chains from one sample in a study of blood T cell repertoires in COVID-19. Using immunoSEQ multiplex PCR, the repertoire was profiled, and TCRdb retains in-frame clones only, with some absent. Of 55,000 to 65,000 clones in the sample, 79% were seen once. Sample: peripheral blood. The receptors stem from a man between 60 and 75 years old with acute or convalescent COVID-19. Both conserved end residues are part of each CDR3.

>TRBV18
CASSPGQGASDTQYF
>TRBV30
CAWSGRTGHGEKLFF
>TRBV5-1
CASSLQVGNQETQYF
>TRBV7-2
CASSLEGRQYGYTF
>TRBV19
CASSPPPGTVYGYTF
>TRBV5-4
CASSLDRDFGNTIYF
>TRBV10-3
CAISEWDNGYTF
>TRBV12-5
CASTLGLAGAFF
>TRBV15
CATSRDQGTEAFF
>TRBV7-3
CASSLEQGDNSPLHF
>TRBV18
CASSPQGLGGEQYF
>TRBV30
CAWSVPGQRNSPLHF
>TRBV18
CASSREANTGELFF
>TRBV10-3
CAISDSRQGAGEKLFF
>TRBV5-6
CASSLSTGNAFF
>TRBV24-1
CATSTVGPDTQYF
>TRBV24-1
CATSDQNRGYEQYF
>TRBV18
CASSTVNPQGGTFF
>TRBV7-2
CASSPWTGGTEAFF